These 25 T cell receptor beta chains originate from one sample sequenced in a study of blood T cell repertoires in COVID-19. Assay used: immunoSEQ multiplex PCR; TCRdb lists only in-frame clones, some missing. This table holds around 150,000 clones, roughly 93% found once. The specimen was peripheral blood. These receptors were collected from a young man with acute or convalescent COVID-19.

Here the CDR3 reads CASSYLQGNQPQHF. DNA for the CDR3: TGTGCCAGCAGCTACCTACAGGGTAATCAGCCCCAGCATTTT. V usage is TRBV5-6 and J usage is TRBJ1-5; TRBD1 is a possible D gene (6 bases). The V and J ends lost 3 bases and 4 bases respectively, with 11 bases between them. This CDR3 spans 14 amino acids. Germline V gene data show CDR1 as SGHDT and CDR2 as YYEEEE.

The V call is TRBV18, the J call TRBJ2-2, with D perhaps matching TRBD1 (5 bases). Germline CDR1 is KGHSH and CDR2 is LQKENI. The CDR3 is 17 amino acids. V lost 5 bases to trimming and J lost 2 bases, with 18 bases between them. The CDR3 DNA is TGTGCCAGCTCAGCCCAAAAACAGGACGTAAACACCGGGGAGCTGTTTTTT. Encoded protein: CASSAQKQDVNTGELFF.

V is TRBV21-1 and J is TRBJ1-4; the table gives TRBD1 as D, unverified against the DNA. TRBV21-1 is given as a pseudogene. The CDR3 covers 17 residues. The CDR3 protein is CARFEGTGLGFSEKLFF. DNA for the CDR3: TGTGCCAGGTTCGAGGGGACAGGGCTAGGGTTTAGTGAAAAACTGTTTTTT.

V gene TRBV24-1 combines with J gene TRBJ1-2; 7 nucleotides agree with TRBD1. The CDR3 is made up of 13 amino acids. CDR1 and CDR2 (germline): KGHDR, SFDVKD. J lost 6 bases, V lost 3 bases, and 3 bases had no gene match. DNA of the CDR3: TGTGCCACCAGTGATGGGACAGCTAATGGCTACACCTTC. This codes for CATSDGTANGYTF.

This clone appeared once. The chain combines TRBV19 with TRBJ1-5, with 7 bases matching TRBD1. The CDR3 loop spans 16 amino acids. Losses at the gene ends were 7 bases for V and 4 bases for J; bases not matched to a gene: 13. CDR1 LNHDA and CDR2 SQIVND come from the germline V gene (reference sequence). CDR3 bases: TGTGCCAGTACCACTTTCGGACAGGCCACAAATCAGCCCCAGCATTTT. This gives the protein CASTTFGQATNQPQHF.

A single count supports this clone. V is TRBV5-6 and J is TRBJ1-1; 8 bases are a match to TRBD1. V gave up 7 bases and J gave up 4 bases; unmatched junction bases: 3. Per the germline V gene, CDR1 is SGHDT and CDR2 is YYEEEE. This CDR3 is built from 12 residues. CDR3 coding DNA: TGTGCCAGCCTCAGGGGGCCCACTGAAGCTTTCTTT. Translating it yields CASLRGPTEAFF.

This chain joins TRBV18 and TRBJ2-6; perhaps TRBD1 as D (5 bases). Trimming removed 3 bases at V and 2 bases at J, with 20 bases between. The CDR3 covers 19 residues. CDR1 is KGHSH, CDR2 LQKENI, per germline. Here the CDR3 reads CASSPSLGQGIAGANVLTF. The DNA for the CDR3 is TGTGCCAGCTCACCTTCTTTGGGTCAGGGTATCGCTGGGGCCAACGTCCTGACTTTC.

V usage is TRBV6-6 and J usage is TRBJ1-2; the D gene is possibly TRBD1 (6 bases). Germline-derived CDR1 and CDR2 are MNHNY and SVGAGI (reference sequence). CDR3 size: 16 residues. Trimming removed 6 bases from V and 2 bases from J, with 19 bases in between. The CDR3 DNA reads as TGTGCCAGCAGCTCCCTTTCGGGACAAAGAAACTATGGCTACACCTTC. Translated: CASSSLSGQRNYGYTF.

The chain couples TRBV19 to TRBJ2-7, with 7 nucleotides matching TRBD2. CDR1 is LNHDA and CDR2 is SQIVND in the germline V gene (reference sequence). The CDR3 is made up of 15 amino acids. J gave up 3 bases and V 6 bases, and 11 bases lay outside the gene matches. CDR3 region: CASSLAWDYLYEQYF. In DNA, the CDR3 is TGTGCCAGTAGCCTAGCCTGGGACTACCTCTACGAGCAGTACTTC.

The chain recombines TRBV3-1 (or the pseudogene TRBV3-2) with TRBJ2-3; TRBD2 matches at 10 bases. The ends lost 3 bases at V and 1 base at J; junction bases unmatched: 1. The CDR3 runs to 15 residues. Germline assignment: CDR1 LGHDT and CDR2 YNNKEL (reference sequence). The CDR3: CASSQGLARTDTQYF. The CDR3 nucleotides read TGTGCCAGCAGCCAGGGACTAGCGCGCACAGATACGCAGTATTTT.

This chain links TRBV9 with TRBJ2-2, with TRBD1 as a possible D gene (6 bases). Trimming cost V 3 bases and J 5 bases, with 14 bases left between them. Germline V gives CDR1 SGDLS, CDR2 YYNGEE. The length of the CDR3 is 15 residues. This chain's CDR3 is CASSGQEPGTGELFF. The CDR3 DNA follows: TGTGCCAGCAGCGGACAGGAACCGGGTACCGGGGAGCTGTTTTTT.

The genes are TRBV5-8 and TRBJ1-5, with D possibly matching TRBD1 (5 bases). The V gene's germline CDR1 is SGHTS and CDR2 YDEGEE. V was pared by 0 bases and J by 4 bases, with 8 bases between. CDR3 length: 14 residues. CDR3 sequence reads: CASSLGAGNQPQHF. The CDR3 DNA sequence: TGTGCCAGCAGCTTGGGGGCAGGGAATCAGCCCCAGCATTTT. The full variable domain, with the rest looked up from reference TRBV5-8 and TRBJ1-5, is EAGVTQSPTHLIKTRGQQATLRCSPISGHTSVYWYQQALGLGLQFLLWYDEGEERNRGNFPPRFSGRQFPNYSSELNVNALELEDSALYLCASSLGAGNQPQHFGDGTRLSIL.

This chain uses TRBV24-1 with TRBJ1-5; TRBD1 agrees at 7 bases. V shed 2 bases and J 0 bases; nucleotides not matched to a gene: 15. The germline V gene has CDR1 KGHDR and CDR2 SFDVKD. CDR3 length: 20 residues. The DNA of the CDR3 is TGTGCCACCAGTGATTCGGGTAAGGACAGGTCTTTCTATAGCAATCAGCCCCAGCATTTT. This gives the protein CATSDSGKDRSFYSNQPQHF.

The chain is built from TRBV7-8 and TRBJ1-2, with 7 bases fitting TRBD1. The V gene's germline CDR1 is SGHVS and CDR2 FQNEAQ. V was pared by 2 bases and J by 5 bases, with 8 bases of the junction left unmatched. This CDR3 is built from 15 residues. The CDR3 spells CASSLIPQGRYGYTF. As DNA, the CDR3 is TGTGCCAGCAGCTTAATTCCACAGGGGCGGTATGGCTACACCTTC.

The chain uses TRBV5-6 and TRBJ1-4, with 9 bases aligning to TRBD1. With V trimmed by 1 base and J by 7 bases, 8 bases remained unmatched. Germline V lookup: CDR1 SGHDT, CDR2 YYEEEE. CDR3 size: 16 residues. The CDR3: CASSLRPGTGFEKLFF. The DNA of the CDR3 is TGTGCCAGCAGCTTGAGGCCCGGGACAGGGTTTGAAAAACTGTTTTTT.

The chain joins TRBV2 to TRBJ2-7, with 8 bases lining up with TRBD1. Germline assignment: CDR1 SNHLY and CDR2 FYNNEI. The ends lost 5 bases at V and 3 bases at J; junction bases unmatched: 9. The CDR3 is made up of 15 amino acids. The CDR3 sequence is CASSQSRGTGYEQYF. The CDR3 DNA is TGTGCCAGCAGTCAAAGCCGCGGGACAGGCTACGAGCAGTACTTC.

CDR3 bases: TGTGCCAGCAGCCAATCGGGGGCTAGCAGCACAGATACGCAGTATTTT. This encodes CASSQSGASSTDTQYF. This sequence joins TRBV16 and TRBJ2-3; D possibly corresponds to TRBD1 (6 bases). Germline V lookup: CDR1 KGHSY, CDR2 FQNENV. Trimming removed 0 bases from V and 0 bases from J, with 10 bases in between. This CDR3 comprises 16 residues.

The V and J genes are TRBV6-5 and TRBJ1-1, with D maybe TRBD1 (6 bases). The CDR3 is 13 residues long. CDR1 MNHEY and CDR2 SVGAGI come from the germline V gene. Trimming shortened V by 6 bases and J by 8 bases, and 16 bases separated the two germline ends. CDR3 protein: CASRTGSFNEAFF. CDR3 bases: TGTGCCAGCAGAACAGGGTCCTTTAACGAAGCTTTCTTT.

The CDR3 DNA reads TGTGCCAGCACCCGACAGGGCTCTGGGGCCAACGTCCTGACTTTC. Translated, it gives CASTRQGSGANVLTF. The rearrangement uses TRBV6-6 and TRBJ2-6; 7 positions match TRBD1. Germline CDR1 and CDR2: MNHNY and SVGAGI (reference sequence). This CDR3 comprises 15 residues. The ends lost 7 bases at V and 0 bases at J; junction bases unmatched: 3.

The rearrangement joins TRBV4-2 to TRBJ2-1, with TRBD2 identical over 11 bases. Germline V gene data show CDR1 as LGHNA and CDR2 as YNFKEQ. The CDR3 is made up of 17 amino acids. V was clipped by 0 bases and J by 4 bases; unmatched bases: 5. The CDR3 DNA reads as TGTGCCAGCAGCCAAGATCCCGGGACTAGCGGATACAATGAGCAGTTCTTC. Translation gives CASSQDPGTSGYNEQFF.

The chain combines TRBV27 with TRBJ2-3, with 13 bases aligning to TRBD2. The CDR3 has 19 amino acids. Trimming at V came to 4 bases and at J to 2 bases, leaving 12 bases not matched to a gene. CDR1 is MNHEY and CDR2 is SMNVEV in the germline V gene (reference sequence). The CDR3 here is CASSSQAGLAGVYTDTQYF. The CDR3 DNA reads as TGTGCCAGCAGTTCCCAAGCTGGACTAGCGGGGGTTTACACAGATACGCAGTATTTT.

V and J are TRBV11-2 and TRBJ1-2; D is possibly TRBD1 (6 bases). This CDR3 is 16 amino acids long. Germline assignment: CDR1 SGHAT and CDR2 FQNNGV. Trimming removed 2 bases from V and 4 bases from J, with 17 bases in between. CDR3 sequence: CASSLNPGGQGYGYTF. CDR3 sequence (DNA): TGTGCCAGCAGCTTAAATCCGGGGGGGCAGGGCTATGGCTACACCTTC.

The DNA for the CDR3 is TGTGCCAGCAGCCGGGGGTTACAGGGAGCGAGAAAACTGTTTTTT. Protein product: CASSRGLQGARKLFF. V gene TRBV3-1 (or the pseudogene TRBV3-2) combines with J gene TRBJ1-4, with a tentative D call TRBD1 (6 bases). The CDR3 extends over 15 amino acids. From germline, CDR1 is LGHDT and CDR2 YNNKEL (reference sequence). The V end lost 4 bases, the J end lost 10 bases, and 19 bases lay between the germline ends.

The J gene is TRBJ1-3, the V gene TRBV6-6; 9 bases fit TRBD1. This CDR3 contains 13 residues. Trimming removed 5 bases from V and 4 bases from J; junction bases left unmatched: 0. Germline V CDR1 and CDR2: MNHNY, SVGAGI (reference sequence). The CDR3 bases are TGTGCCAGCAGTGGGACAGGGGGAAACACCATATATTTT. Encoded protein: CASSGTGGNTIYF.

The gene calls are TRBV5-1 and TRBJ1-2; TRBD1 matches at 7 bases. CDR1 and CDR2 from the germline V gene are SGHRS and YFSETQ. CDR3 size: 14 residues. Trimming took 7 bases from V and 4 from J; bases not matched to a gene: 10. The CDR3 sequence: CASRPGTETYGYTF. CDR3 in DNA: TGCGCCAGCCGTCCCGGGACAGAGACCTATGGCTACACCTTC.